This T cell receptor beta chain was sequenced in a study of cytomegalovirus exposure and HLA in healthy donors (dated by TCRdb to the late 2010s). About the full investigation: According to a later analysis, one platform produced both the approximately 110 validation repertoires and the 720 or so repertoires of the first cohort. A separate validation cohort of approximately 130 different subjects was used in addition to the approximately 700-subject first cohort. The study aimed to test whether signatures of past pathogen exposure could be identified by cataloging public T cell receptors. To predict cytomegalovirus infection status, the study combined high-throughput TCR immunosequencing, statistical association of individual TCRs with disease status, and machine learning.

Trimming takes 4 bases off V and 8 bases off J; junction bases not matched to a gene: 12. CDR1 and CDR2 (SGHDN, FVKESK) derive from the germline V gene. Its CDR3 holds 16 amino acids, cysteine through phenylalanine. Of the read, only the CDR3 DNA is kept; its 48 bases are in frame from base 1. What the research found in general, with its limitations: In a later analysis, TCRs clustered in the first cohort were found to also tend to co-occur in the 100 to 150 validation repertoires, with approximately 93% of cluster scores above 0. The classifier was reported to diagnose cytomegalovirus status with high specificity and sensitivity in both the original and validation cohorts. According to the authors, the approach could potentially be generalized to other disease states and immunological phenotypes. In vitro tests confirmed that a few of the cytomegalovirus-associated TCR beta chains recognize cytomegalovirus antigens. While some public TCRs were present in many individuals, most TCR sequences turned up only very rarely across donors. A total of 150 or so TCR beta chains were listed by the study as associated with cytomegalovirus. A later analysis lacked HLA typing for the validation cohort, so it scored co-occurrence in that cohort across all 110 or so repertoires.

Details on this clone: Its antigen remains undetermined. The record has no base qualities; no much larger clone is one base away.

The library was produced with the immunoSEQ multiplex PCR assay. Regarding the original processing steps: A statistical classification framework was built to diagnose cytomegalovirus status from the catalog of TCR beta chain sequences. TCRdb took over this immuneACCESS table, retaining in-frame rearrangements with V and J assigned. Such tables are incomplete; in checked studies, under half of the missing clones stem from an unresolved V gene, and the remainder is unexplained. D and trimming were read from the DNA, whereas the V and J calls and clone size are those reported in that table. In this sample the table shows about 65,000 clones, 90% to 95% of which occur a single time. Approximately 4.5% of the sample is in the top ten clones. The donors were included in the validation cohort of over a hundred subjects, a group kept apart from the roughly 680-subject first cohort.

This clonotype was obtained from a man between 18 and 29 years old in good health and CMV-seropositive. Sequences were obtained from PBMCs. This chain is built from TRBV14 and TRBJ1-3, with 9 central nucleotides matching TRBD1. The DNA sequence follows: TGTGCCAGCAGCCCTGGACAGGGGTTTTTTCCAGACACCATATATTTT. Translated, this gives CASSPGQGFFPDTIYF.